The clone carrying this TCR beta chain was seen a handful of times. The entry originates in a study of T cell changes during pregnancy in multiple sclerosis. Data came from immunoSEQ multiplex PCR; TCRdb stores just in-frame clones and leaves some out. Of about 68,000 clones in the sample, about 89% were seen once. V was pared by 2 bases and J by 8 bases, with 11 bases between. This CDR3 has 14 amino acids. The germline gives CDR1 SGHRS, CDR2 YFSETQ. This sequence was found in a female donor with multiple sclerosis, enrolled in a pregnancy study. The sample was peripheral blood, taken in the second trimester of pregnancy. J is TRBJ1-6 and V is TRBV5-1; D not certain. For the CDR3, the DNA is TGCGCCAGCAGCTTCCGTGGAGACGATTCACCCCTCCACTTT. Residues: CASSFRGDDSPLHF.